Below, 14 T cell receptor beta chains from the same sample are listed, as sequenced in a study of T cell responses to AZD1222 COVID-19 vaccine. The assay was immunoSEQ multiplex PCR, and TCRdb's table has in-frame clones only and misses some. The sample records around 99,000 clones, 88% being singletons. Sequenced here: peripheral blood, sampled on day 0 of AZD1222 vaccination. All receptors come from an adult in good health.

The J gene is TRBJ2-3, the V gene TRBV7-6, with D possibly being TRBD1 or TRBD2 (6 bases each). Trimming pared 7 bases from V and 7 bases from J, leaving 24 bases between. This CDR3 comprises 16 residues. CDR1 and CDR2 (germline): SGHVS, FNYEAQ. DNA of the CDR3: TGTGCCAGCACCCTAGAAGGGGGGAGCCGAATCTATACGCAGTATTTT. Its protein is CASTLEGGSRIYTQYF.

The chain combines TRBV6-5 with TRBJ1-1; no definite D call. This CDR3 contains 14 residues. The V gene's germline CDR1 is MNHEY and CDR2 SVGAGI. Trimming took off 7 bases at V and 0 bases at J, with 12 bases between the two ends. CDR3: CASTVTAMNTEAFF. CDR3 DNA sequence: TGTGCCAGCACCGTGACCGCTATGAACACTGAAGCTTTCTTT.

In regard to this clone: One end of the junction fails to match germline, which may point to a read error. The chain carries TRBV11-2 and TRBJ2-1; D gene ambiguous. The germline CDR1 and CDR2 sequences are SGHAT and FQNNGV. The length of the CDR3 is 13 residues. Here the CDR3 DNA reads TGTGCCAGCAGCTCCCGTTCCTCCAATGAGCAGTTCTTC. Translated, it gives CASSSRSSNEQFF.

The chain links TRBV29-1 to TRBJ2-1, with D perhaps matching TRBD1 (6 bases). The ends were cut back, 0 bases at V and 3 bases at J, with 12 bases in the middle. CDR1 and CDR2 (germline): SQVTM, ANQGSEA. This CDR3 spans 15 amino acids. The CDR3: CSVEDPWDNYNEQFF. The CDR3, as DNA: TGCAGCGTTGAAGATCCATGGGACAACTACAATGAGCAGTTCTTC.

CDR3 DNA sequence: TGTGCCAGTAGTCTCGACAGGGCCGATAATTCACCCCTCCACTTT. It translates to CASSLDRADNSPLHF. The rearrangement joins TRBV19 to TRBJ1-6; the match to TRBD1 covers 7 bases. In germline, CDR1 is LNHDA, CDR2 SQIVND (reference sequence). This CDR3 comprises 15 residues. V lost 5 bases and J lost 5; bases outside the gene matches: 6.

The chain carries TRBV19 and TRBJ1-2; a weak D match, TRBD1 (6 bases). The CDR3 has 15 residues. The V and J ends lost 7 bases and 4 bases respectively, with 19 bases between them. Per germline, CDR1 LNHDA and CDR2 SQIVND (reference sequence). CDR3 residues: CASNPFTGLSYGYTF. In nucleotides, the CDR3 is TGTGCCAGTAACCCCTTTACAGGGCTCAGCTATGGCTACACCTTC.

V usage is TRBV19 and J usage is TRBJ1-1; no clear D gene. The CDR3 loop spans 15 amino acids. V lost 5 bases, J lost 4 bases, and 17 bases lay in between. The V gene's germline CDR1 is LNHDA and CDR2 SQIVND (reference sequence). The DNA of the CDR3 is TGTGCCAGTAGTCCGTGGGCCACCTCGGGCACTGAAGCTTTCTTT. Protein product: CASSPWATSGTEAFF.

The chain has TRBV5-1 and TRBJ2-2; the D gene is possibly TRBD1 (6 bases). CDR1 and CDR2 (germline): SGHRS, YFSETQ. The CDR3 totals 15 residues. V was cut by 6 bases and J by 0 bases, with 12 bases left in between. The CDR3 DNA reads as TGCGCCAGCATGACAGGAATAACGAACACCGGGGAGCTGTTTTTT. It yields the protein CASMTGITNTGELFF.

The CDR3 bases are TGTGCCAGCAGCTTAGGGCTTGGTACCTACGAGCAGTACGTC. The encoded protein is CASSLGLGTYEQYV. The rearrangement joins TRBV7-8 to TRBJ2-7, with no clear D. Germline V gives CDR1 SGHVS, CDR2 FQNEAQ. The CDR3 has 14 residues. The V end was cut by 1 base, the J end by 2 bases, with 9 bases between.

The chain joins TRBV24-1 to TRBJ2-3; tentative D call: TRBD1 (7 bases). V lost 7 bases and J lost 4, with 17 bases in between. This CDR3 contains 15 residues. Germline CDR1 reads KGHDR; CDR2 reads SFDVKD. CDR3 nucleotides: TGTGCCACCAGCGTCGGGGGTACAGGGGCAGATACGCAGTATTTT. This sequence encodes CATSVGGTGADTQYF.

The rearrangement links TRBV5-5 to TRBJ1-1; the match to TRBD1 covers 8 bases. Losses at the gene ends were 6 bases for V and 6 bases for J; bases not matched to a gene: 7. The V gene's germline CDR1 is SGHKS and CDR2 YYEKEE (reference sequence). The CDR3 length is 13 residues. DNA for the CDR3: TGTGCCAGCAATGGGACAGGCGCCGCTGAAGCTTTCTTT. This gives the protein CASNGTGAAEAFF.

CDR3 residues: CSVGVGALLHTEAFF. DNA of the CDR3: TGCAGCGTTGGGGTAGGGGCTTTACTCCACACTGAAGCTTTCTTT. The J gene is TRBJ1-1, the V gene TRBV29-1, with TRBD1 as a possible D gene (5 bases). Germline values: CDR1 SQVTM, CDR2 ANQGSEA. Trimming removed 4 bases at V and 3 bases at J, with 18 bases between. This CDR3 region has 15 residues.

This chain joins TRBV18 and TRBJ2-3, with a weak D call TRBD2 (5 bases). Germline V lookup: CDR1 KGHSH, CDR2 LQKENI. Trimming removed 3 bases from V and 2 bases from J, with 6 bases in between. The CDR3 runs to 13 residues. In nucleotides, the CDR3 is TGTGCCAGCTCACCGGACTTCACAGATACGCAGTATTTT. Translation gives CASSPDFTDTQYF.

This chain connects TRBV30 to TRBJ2-2, with D uncertain. In germline, CDR1 is GTSNPN, CDR2 SVGIG (reference sequence). The V end lost 3 bases, the J end lost 3 bases, and 2 bases lay between the germline ends. The CDR3 sequence is 11 residues long. CDR3 sequence reads: CAWRDTGELFF. CDR3 DNA: TGTGCCTGGAGAGACACCGGGGAGCTGTTTTTT.